This entry features one T cell receptor beta chain sequence. Its cognate antigen is unknown. These data come from a study of shared clonotypes between healthy human individuals. Germline CDR1 reads MRHNA; CDR2 reads SNTAGT. Trimming pared 2 bases from V and 1 base from J, leaving 5 bases between. The CDR3 covers 14 residues. Naive CD8 populations comprised CD45RO-negative cells positively selected for CCR7, excluding terminally differentiated effector memory CD45RA+ cells. Every immunoSEQ plate was one replicate of a subset's evenly spread DNA. The method was immunoSEQ multiplex PCR; TCRdb's version includes in-frame clones alone and lacks a portion of them. This sample has some 580,000 clones; 95% to 98% occur once, and the top ten carry 0.25% to 0.35%. Whole-study findings and limits: The sampled material consisted only of blood, and tissue repertoires are likely to differ.

V gene TRBV6-4 combines with J gene TRBJ2-2, with D hard to call. The receptor was derived from a man aged 25-45 years in good health. Specimen: naive CD8+ T cells sorted from blood. DNA of the CDR3: TGTGCCAGCAGTGACAGGATGAACACCGGGGAGCTGTTTTTT. Its translation is CASSDRMNTGELFF.